The rows below give T cell receptor beta chains drawn from one sample of a study of sequential checkpoint blockade in melanoma. Sequencing was performed with immunoSEQ multiplex PCR; in TCRdb, only in-frame clones are kept and a portion is missing. The repertoire holds approximately 12,000 clones, with roughly three fifths as singletons. Source: CD8+ T cells sorted from blood (inferred from file names), taken from a patient given nivolumab and ipilimumab in sequence. The receptors shown here come from a human donor with melanoma. Each CDR3 is given with its conserved first and last residue. D genes are given only for firm matches. The size entry is marked missing in some rows and otherwise reads once, few, many or a size class.

>TRBJ2-7|.|.|TRBV21-1
CASSSRLAGRRNEQYF
TGTGCCAGCAGCTCTCGACTAGCGGGGAGGAGGAACGAGCAGTACTTC
>TRBJ1-1|.|.|TRBV6-5
CASSYSTTGNTEAFF
TGTGCCAGCAGTTACTCTACAACGGGGAACACTGAAGCTTTCTTT
>TRBJ1-2|.|.|TRBV4-2
CASSQAGGGYGYTF
TGTGCCAGCAGCCAAGCTGGCGGAGGATATGGCTACACCTTC
>TRBJ1-5|.|.|TRBV5-1
CASSWLVSLANQPQHF
TGCGCCAGCAGCTGGCTCGTCTCCCTAGCGAATCAGCCCCAGCATTTT
>TRBJ1-5|.|.|TRBV6-1
CASSERGQPQHF
TGTGCCAGCAGTGAACGAGGGCAGCCCCAGCATTTT
>TRBJ1-2|TRBD1|.|TRBV29-1
CSVKDRGRGYGYTF
TGCAGCGTGAAGGACAGGGGGCGAGGCTATGGCTACACCTTC
>TRBJ2-7|TRBD1|.|TRBV9
CASSVGDRLYEQYF
TGTGCCAGCAGCGTAGGGGACAGGCTCTACGAGCAGTACTTC
>TRBJ2-1|TRBD2|.|TRBV27
CASSSPGTSVYYNEQFF
TGTGCCAGCAGTTCCCCGGGGACTAGCGTCTACTACAATGAGCAGTTCTTC
>TRBJ2-1|TRBD2|few|TRBV4-2
CASSQVAGEYNEQFF
TGTGCCAGCAGCCAAGTCGCGGGGGAATACAATGAGCAGTTCTTC
>TRBJ1-2|TRBD1|.|TRBV9
CASSPQAGTGFVDGYTF
TGTGCCAGCAGCCCCCAAGCCGGGACAGGGTTCGTCGATGGCTACACCTTC
>TRBJ1-1|.|.|TRBV19
CASSLGYKQGLHTEAFF
TGTGCCAGTAGTCTAGGATACAAACAGGGATTGCACACTGAAGCTTTCTTT
>TRBJ1-5|.|.|TRBV9
CASSAEGAGQPQHF
TGTGCCAGCAGCGCCGAGGGTGCAGGCCAGCCCCAGCATTTT
>TRBJ1-6|.|few|TRBV5-4
CASSFTGGNSPLHF
TGTGCCAGCAGCTTTACTGGGGGGAATTCACCCCTCCACTTT
>TRBJ1-6|.|.|TRBV2
CASRTSKMSSPLHF
TGTGCCAGCAGGACTTCCAAGATGAGTTCACCCCTCCACTTT
>TRBJ2-7|TRBD1|.|TRBV7-9
CASSARDRGPTYEQYF
TGTGCCAGCAGCGCCCGGGACAGGGGGCCCACCTACGAGCAGTACTTC
>TRBJ1-1|.|few|TRBV7-9
CASSLGGLNTEAFF
TGTGCCAGCAGCTTAGGGGGGCTTAACACTGAAGCTTTCTTT
>TRBJ2-2|TRBD1|.|TRBV9
CASSGQDYNTGELFF
TGTGCCAGCAGTGGACAGGATTATAACACCGGGGAGCTGTTTTTT
>TRBJ1-2|.|.|TRBV10-3
CATGRGPTNYGYTF
TGTGCCACCGGACGAGGGCCTACTAACTATGGCTACACCTTC
>TRBJ2-1|.|.|TRBV7-2
CASSKKDRGSYNEQFF
TGTGCCAGCAGTAAGAAAGATAGAGGCTCCTACAATGAGCAGTTCTTC
>TRBJ2-7|.|once|TRBV4-2
CASSQEGSSYEQYF
TGTGCCAGCAGCCAAGAAGGGAGCTCCTACGAGCAGTACTTC
>TRBJ1-1|.|.|TRBV9
CASSVGSRGRTEAFF
TGTGCCAGCAGCGTAGGATCACGAGGGAGGACTGAAGCTTTCTTT
>TRBJ2-7|.|.|TRBV4-3
CASSQVLSYEQYF
TGCGCCAGCAGCCAAGTCCTGAGCTACGAGCAGTACTTC
>TRBJ2-1|TRBD2|.|TRBV7-8
CASSFLAGTYNEQFF
TGTGCCAGCAGCTTTCTAGCGGGGACCTACAATGAGCAGTTCTTC
>TRBJ1-1|.|.|TRBV6-5
CASGQATNTEAFF
TGTGCCAGCGGTCAGGCTACGAACACTGAAGCTTTCTTT
>TRBJ2-2|TRBD2|.|TRBV9
CASSGLAGPAGELFF
TGTGCCAGCAGCGGACTAGCGGGGCCGGCCGGGGAGCTGTTTTTT
>TRBJ2-1|.|.|TRBV9
CASSPSSYNEQFF
TGTGCCAGCAGTCCTAGCTCCTACAATGAGCAGTTCTTC
>TRBJ1-5|.|.|TRBV4-1
CASSQGGEIRNQPQHF
TGCGCCAGCAGCCAAGGGGGGGAGATACGCAATCAGCCCCAGCATTTT
>TRBJ2-7|TRBD1|.|TRBV30
CAWSVTLRDRVSYEQYF
TGTGCCTGGAGTGTTACGCTGCGGGACAGGGTCTCCTACGAGCAGTACTTC
>TRBJ2-7|TRBD1|few|TRBV30
CAWSEGQGPYEQYF
TGTGCCTGGAGTGAGGGACAGGGACCCTACGAGCAGTACTTC
>TRBJ2-1|.|.|TRBV4-3
CASSQIQGTSYNEQFF
TGCGCCAGCAGCCAAATCCAGGGTACCTCCTACAATGAGCAGTTCTTC
>TRBJ1-4|.|once|TRBV10-2
CASRFVEGTDEKLFF
TGCGCCAGCAGATTCGTGGAGGGAACAGATGAAAAACTGTTTTTT
>TRBJ2-7|.|.|TRBV6-5
CASSLDRGEQYF
TGTGCCAGCAGCCTTGACAGAGGCGAGCAGTACTTC
>TRBJ2-3|TRBD2|few|TRBV7-3
CASSLTSGLTDTQYF
TGTGCCAGCAGCTTGACTAGCGGGCTCACAGATACGCAGTATTTT
>TRBJ2-7|TRBD2|.|TRBV5-4
CASSLGREHQYEQYF
TGTGCCAGCAGCTTGGGGCGGGAGCACCAGTACGAGCAGTACTTC
>TRBJ2-5|TRBD1|.|TRBV27
CASSLLGQSMTAQYF
TGTGCCAGCAGTTTATTGGGACAGTCCATGACGGCCCAGTACTTC
>TRBJ2-1|TRBD1|.|TRBV27
CASSFGQGAGNEQFF
TGTGCCAGCAGTTTCGGACAGGGGGCAGGCAATGAGCAGTTCTTC
>TRBJ1-1|.|.|TRBV5-4
CASSPRVPFTTEAFF
TGTGCCAGCAGCCCGCGAGTCCCTTTTACCACTGAAGCTTTCTTT
>TRBJ2-7|.|.|TRBV4-2
CASSFEGSTYEQYF
TGTGCCAGCAGCTTCGAAGGGAGTACCTACGAGCAGTACTTC
>TRBJ2-7|TRBD1|.|TRBV4-1
CASSQVLGQGAGSYEQYF
TGCGCCAGCAGCCAAGTTTTGGGACAGGGGGCAGGTTCCTACGAGCAGTACTTC
>TRBJ1-1|.|.|TRBV6-1
CASSATTTGNTEAFF
TGTGCCAGCAGTGCCACCACCACAGGGAACACTGAAGCTTTCTTT
>TRBJ2-3|TRBD1|.|TRBV2
CASSEGPGGGDTQYF
TGTGCCAGCAGTGAAGGGCCAGGGGGTGGAGATACGCAGTATTTT
>TRBJ2-1|TRBD2|.|TRBV4-3
CASSQDWRGGHNEQFF
TGCGCCAGCAGCCAAGATTGGCGGGGGGGCCACAATGAGCAGTTCTTC
>TRBJ2-1|TRBD1|few|TRBV2
CASRDPGTGFDEQFF
TGTGCCAGCAGGGACCCTGGGACAGGCTTCGATGAGCAGTTCTTC
>TRBJ2-3|TRBD2|few|TRBV15
CATSREGPGLASTDTQYF
TGTGCCACCAGCAGAGAGGGCCCGGGACTAGCCAGCACAGATACGCAGTATTTT